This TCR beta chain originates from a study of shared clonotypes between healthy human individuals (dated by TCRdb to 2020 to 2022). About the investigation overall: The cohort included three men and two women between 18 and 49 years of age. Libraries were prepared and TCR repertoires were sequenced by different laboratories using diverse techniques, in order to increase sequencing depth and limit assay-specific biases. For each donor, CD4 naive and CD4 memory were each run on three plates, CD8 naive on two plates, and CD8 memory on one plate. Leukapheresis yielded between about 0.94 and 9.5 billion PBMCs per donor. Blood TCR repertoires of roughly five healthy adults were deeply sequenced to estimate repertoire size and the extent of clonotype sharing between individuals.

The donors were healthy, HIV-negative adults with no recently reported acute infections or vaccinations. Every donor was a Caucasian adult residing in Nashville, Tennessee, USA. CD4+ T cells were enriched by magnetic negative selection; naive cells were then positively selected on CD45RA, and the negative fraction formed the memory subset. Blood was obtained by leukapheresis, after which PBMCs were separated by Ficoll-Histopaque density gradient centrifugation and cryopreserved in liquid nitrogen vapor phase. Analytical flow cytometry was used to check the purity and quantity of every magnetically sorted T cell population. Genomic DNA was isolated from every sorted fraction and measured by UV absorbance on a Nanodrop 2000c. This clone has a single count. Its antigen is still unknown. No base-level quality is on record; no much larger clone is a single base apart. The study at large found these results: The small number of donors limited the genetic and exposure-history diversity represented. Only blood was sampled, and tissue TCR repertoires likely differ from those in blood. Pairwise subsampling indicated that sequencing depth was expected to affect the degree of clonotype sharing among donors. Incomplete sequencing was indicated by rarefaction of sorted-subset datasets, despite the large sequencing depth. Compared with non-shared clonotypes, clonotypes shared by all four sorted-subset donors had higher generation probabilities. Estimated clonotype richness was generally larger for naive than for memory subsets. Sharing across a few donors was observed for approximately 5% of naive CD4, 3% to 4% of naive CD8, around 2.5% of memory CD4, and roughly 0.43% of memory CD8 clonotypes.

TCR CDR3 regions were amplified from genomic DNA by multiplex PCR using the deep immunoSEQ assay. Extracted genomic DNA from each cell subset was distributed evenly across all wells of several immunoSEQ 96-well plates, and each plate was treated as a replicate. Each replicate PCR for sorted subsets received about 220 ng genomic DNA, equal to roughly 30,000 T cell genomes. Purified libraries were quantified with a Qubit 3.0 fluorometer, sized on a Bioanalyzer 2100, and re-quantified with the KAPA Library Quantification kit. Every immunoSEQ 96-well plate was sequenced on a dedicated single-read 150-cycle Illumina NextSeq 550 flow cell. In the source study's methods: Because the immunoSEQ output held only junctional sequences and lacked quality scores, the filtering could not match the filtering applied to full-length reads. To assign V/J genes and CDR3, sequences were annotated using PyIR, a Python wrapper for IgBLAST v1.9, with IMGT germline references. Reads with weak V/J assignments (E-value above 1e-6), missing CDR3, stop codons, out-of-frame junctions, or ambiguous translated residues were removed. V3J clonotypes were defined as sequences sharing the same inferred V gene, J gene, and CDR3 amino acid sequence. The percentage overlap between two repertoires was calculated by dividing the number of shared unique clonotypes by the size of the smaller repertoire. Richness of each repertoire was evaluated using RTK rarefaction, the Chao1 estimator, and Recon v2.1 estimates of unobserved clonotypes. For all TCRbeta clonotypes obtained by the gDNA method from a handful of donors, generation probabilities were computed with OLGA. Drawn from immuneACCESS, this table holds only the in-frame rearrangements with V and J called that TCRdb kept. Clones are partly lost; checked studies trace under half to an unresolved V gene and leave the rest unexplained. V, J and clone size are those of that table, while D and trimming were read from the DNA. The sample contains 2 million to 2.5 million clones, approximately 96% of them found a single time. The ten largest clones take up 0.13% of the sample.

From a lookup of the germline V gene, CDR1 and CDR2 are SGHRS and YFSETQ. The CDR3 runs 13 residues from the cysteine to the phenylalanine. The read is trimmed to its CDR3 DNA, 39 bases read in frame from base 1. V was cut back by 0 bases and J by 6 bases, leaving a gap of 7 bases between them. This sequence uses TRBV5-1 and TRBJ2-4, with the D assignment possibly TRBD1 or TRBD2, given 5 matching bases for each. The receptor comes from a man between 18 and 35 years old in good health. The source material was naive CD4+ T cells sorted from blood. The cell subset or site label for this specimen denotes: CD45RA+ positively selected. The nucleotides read TGCGCCAGCAGCTTGGAGGGACCAAACATTCAGTACTTC. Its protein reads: CASSLEGPNIQYF.